This T cell receptor (beta chain) derives from a study of PD-L1 blockade in urothelial cancer. Study in general: Between 0 and 3 chemotherapy regimens preceded treatment for each patient. Blood analysis took place 3 weeks (second dose) and 6 weeks after treatment start. T cells were recovered from blood samples at a median of around 150,000.

The ends lost 1 base at V and 4 bases at J; junction bases unmatched: 9. The CDR3 is 16 residues long. Germline CDR1 and CDR2: SEHNR and FQNEAQ (reference sequence). The time point denotes: peripheral blood 6 weeks after treatment start. Patients in the study were battling locally advanced or metastatic urothelial carcinoma. Using immunoSEQ multiplex PCR, the repertoire was profiled, and TCRdb retains in-frame clones only, with some absent. The table has more than 45,000 clones, approximately 80% seen once. V gene TRBV7-9 combines with J gene TRBJ2-5; 7 nucleotides agree with TRBD1. The specimen was PBMCs, collected around atezolizumab (anti-PD-L1) treatment. This clonotype was obtained from a man between 65 and 80 years old with urothelial cancer. The CDR3 here is CASSLVELGGGETQYF. The CDR3 DNA follows: TGTGCCAGCAGCTTAGTGGAATTAGGGGGCGGAGAGACCCAGTACTTC.